A selection of T cell receptor beta chains follows, all from one sample in a study of blood T cell repertoires in COVID-19. Method: immunoSEQ multiplex PCR; TCRdb's copy keeps in-frame clones and lacks some. The sample yields roughly 80,000 clones, around 79% seen once. Material: peripheral blood. The source of these receptors is a human donor in a cohort sampled during active COVID-19. Each CDR3 is given with its conserved first and last residue. D genes are given only for firm matches. Clone size is given for some rows only: seen once, a few or many times, or a class if the clone is expanded.

TRBJ1-1 TRBD1 few TRBV27 CASNLGQGAHTEAFF TGTGCCAGCAACCTAGGACAGGGGGCCCACACTGAAGCTTTCTTT
TRBJ1-3 NA NA TRBV5-1 CASSLEEGHGNTIYF TGCGCCAGCAGCTTGGAGGAGGGTCATGGAAACACCATATATTTT
TRBJ1-1 NA few TRBV11-3 CASSQKGVEAFF TGTGCCAGCAGTCAGAAGGGGGTTGAAGCTTTCTTT
TRBJ1-2 TRBD1 NA TRBV29-1 CSGFGQGYGYTF TGCAGCGGTTTCGGACAGGGCTATGGCTACACCTTC
TRBJ1-2 NA NA TRBV24-1 CATSDHRVGYTF TGTGCCACCAGTGACCACAGGGTTGGCTACACCTTC
TRBJ2-5 TRBD1 NA TRBV15 CATRGQGAWETQYF TGTGCCACCCGGGGACAGGGGGCTTGGGAGACCCAGTACTTC
TRBJ2-5 NA once TRBV6-5 CASTAVETQYF TGTGCCAGCACGGCGGTCGAGACCCAGTACTTC
TRBJ1-4 NA NA TRBV7-9 CASSPPPRGPLFF TGTGCCAGCAGCCCTCCCCCGCGAGGGCCACTGTTTTTT
TRBJ1-3 NA NA TRBV6-6 CASSLRQGPETIYF TGTGCCAGCAGTCTGCGTCAGGGGCCCGAGACCATATATTTT
TRBJ1-5 NA NA TRBV7-8 CASSLRDNGQPQHF TGTGCCAGCAGCCTCCGGGACAACGGTCAGCCCCAGCATTTT
TRBJ2-1 TRBD1 few TRBV4-3 CASSLDAGTGLTNEQFF TGCGCCAGCAGCTTAGACGCCGGGACAGGGTTAACCAATGAGCAGTTCTTC
TRBJ1-2 NA NA TRBV18 CASSPPQAYGYTF TGTGCCAGCTCACCACCGCAGGCCTATGGCTACACCTTC
TRBJ1-5 NA medium-sized TRBV18 CASSPDFEGMYYSNQPQHF TGTGCCAGCTCACCAGATTTCGAGGGAATGTATTATAGCAATCAGCCCCAGCATTTT
TRBJ1-4 TRBD1 NA TRBV6-5 CASSRTGGEKLFF TGTGCCAGCAGCCGGACAGGCGGGGAAAAACTGTTTTTT
TRBJ1-6 NA few TRBV3-1/TRBV3-2 CASSQGFGTLNSPLHF TGTGCCAGCAGCCAAGGGTTCGGGACACTGAATTCACCCCTCCACTTT
TRBJ1-2 TRBD1 NA TRBV4-2 CASSQSGQGNGYTF TGTGCCAGCAGCCAATCGGGACAGGGAAATGGCTACACCTTC
TRBJ2-5 NA NA TRBV9 CASSPRADSEETQYF TGTGCCAGCAGCCCCCGGGCGGACTCCGAAGAGACCCAGTACTTC
TRBJ2-4 TRBD2 NA TRBV6-6 CASTLPGEGWGIQYF TGTGCCAGCACTCTCCCCGGGGAGGGCTGGGGCATTCAGTACTTC
TRBJ2-5 NA NA TRBV15 CATSRDRGYKTQYF TGTGCCACCAGCAGAGACAGGGGATACAAGACCCAGTACTTC
TRBJ2-1 NA once TRBV4-1 CASSQAGYNEQFF TGCGCCAGCAGCCAAGCGGGTTACAATGAGCAGTTCTTC
TRBJ1-1 NA NA TRBV2 CASRFKRLGIMNTEAFF TGTGCCAGCAGATTCAAGCGGTTAGGTATCATGAACACTGAAGCTTTCTTT
TRBJ2-3 TRBD2 NA TRBV11-2 CASSPVLAGGRSDTQYF TGTGCCAGCAGCCCTGTCCTAGCGGGGGGGAGGTCAGATACGCAGTATTTT
TRBJ1-5 NA few TRBV2 CASRFLVSNQPQHF TGTGCCAGCAGATTCCTCGTTAGCAATCAGCCCCAGCATTTT
TRBJ1-1 NA NA TRBV5-1 CASSLGAPQWTEAFF TGCGCCAGCAGCTTGGGGGCTCCTCAGTGGACTGAAGCTTTCTTT
TRBJ1-1 NA NA TRBV29-1 CSAEDGMNTEAFF TGCAGCGCGGAGGACGGGATGAACACTGAAGCTTTCTTT
TRBJ1-5 NA NA TRBV20-1 CSASQVRNQPQHF TGCAGTGCTAGTCAGGTGCGCAATCAGCCCCAGCATTTT
TRBJ2-1 NA NA TRBV3-1/TRBV3-2 CASSPAAPEQFF TGTGCCAGCAGCCCCGCTGCGCCTGAGCAGTTCTTC